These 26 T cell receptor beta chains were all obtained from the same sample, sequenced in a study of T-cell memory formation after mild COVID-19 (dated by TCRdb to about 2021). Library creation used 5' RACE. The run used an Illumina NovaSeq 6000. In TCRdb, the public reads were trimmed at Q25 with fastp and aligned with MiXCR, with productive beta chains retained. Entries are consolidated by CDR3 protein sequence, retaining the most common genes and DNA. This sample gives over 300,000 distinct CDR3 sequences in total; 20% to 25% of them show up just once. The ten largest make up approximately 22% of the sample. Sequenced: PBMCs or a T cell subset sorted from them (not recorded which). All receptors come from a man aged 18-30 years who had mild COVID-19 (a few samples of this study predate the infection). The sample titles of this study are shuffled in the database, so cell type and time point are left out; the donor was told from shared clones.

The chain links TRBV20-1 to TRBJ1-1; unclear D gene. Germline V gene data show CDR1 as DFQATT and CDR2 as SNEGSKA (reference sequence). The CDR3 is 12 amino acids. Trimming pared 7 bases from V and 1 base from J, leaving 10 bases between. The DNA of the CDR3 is TGCAGTGGTTCAACAGAGAACACTGAAGCTTTCTTT. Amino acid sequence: CSGSTENTEAFF.

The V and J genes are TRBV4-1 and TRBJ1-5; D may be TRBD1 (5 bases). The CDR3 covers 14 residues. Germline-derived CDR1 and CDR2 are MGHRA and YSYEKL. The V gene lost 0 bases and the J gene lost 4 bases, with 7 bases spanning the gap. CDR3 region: CASSQDWGNQPQHF. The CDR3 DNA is TGCGCCAGCAGCCAAGATTGGGGGAATCAGCCCCAGCATTTT.

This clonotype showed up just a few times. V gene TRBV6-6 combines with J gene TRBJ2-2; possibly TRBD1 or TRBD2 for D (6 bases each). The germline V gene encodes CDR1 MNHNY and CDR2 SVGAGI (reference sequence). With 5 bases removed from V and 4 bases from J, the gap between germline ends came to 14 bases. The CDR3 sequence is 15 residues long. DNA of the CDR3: TGTGCCAGCAGTACCGGGGGCCTTAGCACCGGGGAGCTGTTTTTT. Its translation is CASSTGGLSTGELFF.

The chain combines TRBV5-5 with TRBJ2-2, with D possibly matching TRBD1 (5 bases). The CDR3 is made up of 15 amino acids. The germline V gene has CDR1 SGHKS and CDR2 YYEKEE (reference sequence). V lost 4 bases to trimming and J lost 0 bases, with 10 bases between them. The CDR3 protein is CASSPTEANTGELFF. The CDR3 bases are TGTGCCAGCAGCCCGACAGAAGCGAACACCGGGGAGCTGTTTTTT.

CDR3 sequence reads: CASSFSGETGELFF. The CDR3 DNA reads TGCGCCAGCAGCTTCAGCGGGGAGACCGGGGAGCTGTTTTTT. V is TRBV5-1 and J is TRBJ2-2; 7 bases fit TRBD2. The germline V gene encodes CDR1 SGHRS and CDR2 YFSETQ. This CDR3 is 14 amino acids long. V gave up 2 bases and J gave up 5 bases; unmatched junction bases: 3.

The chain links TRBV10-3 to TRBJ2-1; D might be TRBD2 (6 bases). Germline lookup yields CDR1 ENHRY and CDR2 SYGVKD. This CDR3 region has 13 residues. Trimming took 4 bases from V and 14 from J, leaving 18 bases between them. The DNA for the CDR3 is TGTGCCATCAGTGGCGGGGCGTCAGAGGAGGAGTTCTTC. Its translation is CAISGGASEEEFF.

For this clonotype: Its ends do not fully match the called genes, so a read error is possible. The CDR3 region has the DNA TGTGCCAGCAGCTTAGCGGGCGGAGGAGATTATAATTCACCCCTCCAATTT. Encoded protein: CASSLAGGGDYNSPLQF. The chain couples TRBV7-2 to TRBJ1-6; D gene ambiguous. Germline values: CDR1 SGHTA, CDR2 FQGNSA. This CDR3 region has 17 residues.

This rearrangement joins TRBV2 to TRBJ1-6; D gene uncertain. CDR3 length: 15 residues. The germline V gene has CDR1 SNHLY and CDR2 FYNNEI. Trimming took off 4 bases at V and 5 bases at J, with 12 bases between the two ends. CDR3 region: CASSGQAFNNSPLHF. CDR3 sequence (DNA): TGTGCCAGCAGTGGGCAGGCCTTCAATAATTCACCCCTCCACTTT.

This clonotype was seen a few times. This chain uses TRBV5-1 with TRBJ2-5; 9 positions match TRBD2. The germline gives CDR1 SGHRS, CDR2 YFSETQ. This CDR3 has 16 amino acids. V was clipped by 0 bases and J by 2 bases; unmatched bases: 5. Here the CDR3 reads CASSLVASGVQETQYF. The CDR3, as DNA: TGCGCCAGCAGCTTGGTCGCTAGCGGGGTTCAAGAGACCCAGTACTTC.

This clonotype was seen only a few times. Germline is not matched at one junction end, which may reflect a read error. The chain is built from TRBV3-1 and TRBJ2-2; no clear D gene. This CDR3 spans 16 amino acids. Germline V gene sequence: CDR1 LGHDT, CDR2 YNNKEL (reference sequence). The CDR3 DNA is TGTGCCAGCAGCCCTCCGGTTAGTGCTAACATCGGGGAGCTGTTTTTT. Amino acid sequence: CASSPPVSANIGELFF.

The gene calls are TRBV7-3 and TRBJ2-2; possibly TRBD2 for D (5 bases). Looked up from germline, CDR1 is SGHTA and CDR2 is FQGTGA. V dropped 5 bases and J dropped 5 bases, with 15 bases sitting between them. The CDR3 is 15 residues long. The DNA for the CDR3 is TGTGCCAGCAGCGCGACATCTAGCCAAACCGGGGAGCTGTTTTTT. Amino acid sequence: CASSATSSQTGELFF. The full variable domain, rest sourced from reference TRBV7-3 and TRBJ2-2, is GAGVSQTPSNKVTEKGKYVELRCDPISGHTALYWYRQSLGQGPEFLIYFQGTGAADDSGLPNDRFFAVRPEGSVSTLKIQRTERGDSAVYLCASSATSSQTGELFFGEGSRLTVL.

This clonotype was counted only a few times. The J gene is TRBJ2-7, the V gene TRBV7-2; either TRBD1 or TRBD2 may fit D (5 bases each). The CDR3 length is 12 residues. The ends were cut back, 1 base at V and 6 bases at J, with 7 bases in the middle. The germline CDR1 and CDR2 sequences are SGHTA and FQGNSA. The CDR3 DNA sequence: TGTGCCAGCAGCTTAGGAGGGACCGAGCAGTACGTC. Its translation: CASSLGGTEQYV.

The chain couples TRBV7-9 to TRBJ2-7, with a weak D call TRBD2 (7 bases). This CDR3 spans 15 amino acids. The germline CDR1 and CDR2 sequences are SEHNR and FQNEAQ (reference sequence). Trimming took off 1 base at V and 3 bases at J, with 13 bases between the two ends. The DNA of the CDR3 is TGTGCCAGCAGCTTAGGTCCGGGGGGCATCTACGAGCAGTACGTC. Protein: CASSLGPGGIYEQYV.

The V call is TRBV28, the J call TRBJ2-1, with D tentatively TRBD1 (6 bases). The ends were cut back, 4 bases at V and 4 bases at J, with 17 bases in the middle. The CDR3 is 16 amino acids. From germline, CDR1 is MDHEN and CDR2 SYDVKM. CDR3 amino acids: CASSYNTGSVYNEQFF. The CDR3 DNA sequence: TGTGCCAGCAGTTATAATACAGGGTCGGTATACAATGAGCAGTTCTTC.

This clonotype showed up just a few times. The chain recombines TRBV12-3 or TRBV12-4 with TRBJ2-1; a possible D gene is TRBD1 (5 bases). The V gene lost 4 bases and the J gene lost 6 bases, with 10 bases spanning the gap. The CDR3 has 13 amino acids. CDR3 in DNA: TGTGCCAGCAGTTCGACAGTGCGCAATGAGCAGTTCTTC. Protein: CASSSTVRNEQFF.

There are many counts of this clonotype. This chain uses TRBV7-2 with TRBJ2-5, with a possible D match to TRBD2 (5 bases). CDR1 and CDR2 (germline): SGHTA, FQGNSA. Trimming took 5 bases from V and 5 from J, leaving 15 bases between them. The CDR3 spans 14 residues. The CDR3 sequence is CASSQWSSIETQYF. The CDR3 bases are TGTGCCAGCAGCCAGTGGTCTAGCATCGAGACCCAGTACTTC.

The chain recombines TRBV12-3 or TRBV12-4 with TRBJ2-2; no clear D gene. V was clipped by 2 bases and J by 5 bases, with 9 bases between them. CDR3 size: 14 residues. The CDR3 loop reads CASSLSRFTGELFF. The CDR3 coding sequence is TGTGCCAGCAGTTTATCTCGCTTTACCGGGGAGCTGTTTTTT.

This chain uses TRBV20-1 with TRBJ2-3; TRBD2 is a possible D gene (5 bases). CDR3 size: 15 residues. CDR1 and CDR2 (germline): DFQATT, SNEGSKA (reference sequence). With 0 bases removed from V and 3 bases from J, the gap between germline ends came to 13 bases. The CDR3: CSARDMGDGTDTQYF. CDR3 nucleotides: TGCAGTGCTAGAGATATGGGAGACGGGACAGATACGCAGTATTTT.

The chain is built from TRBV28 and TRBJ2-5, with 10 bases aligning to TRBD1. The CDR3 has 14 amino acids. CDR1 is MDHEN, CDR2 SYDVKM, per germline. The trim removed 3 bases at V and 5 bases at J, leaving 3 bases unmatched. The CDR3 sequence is CASSFGQGVETQYF. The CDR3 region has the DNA TGTGCCAGCAGTTTCGGACAGGGGGTTGAGACCCAGTACTTC.

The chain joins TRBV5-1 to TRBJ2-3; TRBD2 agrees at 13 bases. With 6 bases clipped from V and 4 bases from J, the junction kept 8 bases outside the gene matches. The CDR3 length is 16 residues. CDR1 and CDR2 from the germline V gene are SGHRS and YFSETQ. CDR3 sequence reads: CASTQDGLAGADTQYF. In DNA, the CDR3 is TGCGCCAGCACACAAGACGGACTAGCGGGGGCAGATACGCAGTATTTT.

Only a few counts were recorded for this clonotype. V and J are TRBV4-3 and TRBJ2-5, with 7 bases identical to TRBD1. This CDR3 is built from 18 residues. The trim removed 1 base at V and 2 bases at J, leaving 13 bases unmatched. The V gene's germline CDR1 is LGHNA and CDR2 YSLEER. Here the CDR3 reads CASSQAPLGTAAQETQYF. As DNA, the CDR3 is TGCGCCAGCAGCCAAGCTCCGCTCGGGACAGCTGCACAAGAGACCCAGTACTTC.

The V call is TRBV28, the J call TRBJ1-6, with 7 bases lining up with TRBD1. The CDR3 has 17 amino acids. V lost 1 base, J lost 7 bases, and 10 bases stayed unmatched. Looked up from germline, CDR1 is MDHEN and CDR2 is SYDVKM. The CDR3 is CASSLSQGVGGNSPLHF. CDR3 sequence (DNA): TGTGCCAGCAGTTTATCCCAGGGGGTAGGGGGGAATTCACCCCTCCACTTT. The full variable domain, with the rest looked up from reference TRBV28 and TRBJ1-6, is DVKVTQSSRYLVKRTGEKVFLECVQDMDHENMFWYRQDPGLGLRLIYFSYDVKMKEKGDIPEGYSVSREKKERFSLILESASTNQTSMYLCASSLSQGVGGNSPLHFGNGTRLTVT.

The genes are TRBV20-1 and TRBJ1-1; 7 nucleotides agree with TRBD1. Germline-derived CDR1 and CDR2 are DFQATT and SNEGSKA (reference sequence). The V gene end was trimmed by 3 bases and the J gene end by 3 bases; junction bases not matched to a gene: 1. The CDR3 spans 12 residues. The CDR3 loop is CSARQGDTEAFF. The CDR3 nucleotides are TGCAGTGCTAGGCAGGGGGACACTGAAGCTTTCTTT.

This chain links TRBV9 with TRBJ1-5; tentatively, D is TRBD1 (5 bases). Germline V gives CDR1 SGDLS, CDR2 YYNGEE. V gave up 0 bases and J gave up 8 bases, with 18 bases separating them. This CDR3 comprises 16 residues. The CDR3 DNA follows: TGTGCCAGCAGCGTAGGGGCAGGGTTGATGGTGGAGCCCCAGCATTTT. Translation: CASSVGAGLMVEPQHF. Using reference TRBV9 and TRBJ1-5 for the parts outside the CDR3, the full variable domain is DSGVTQTPKHLITATGQRVTLRCSPRSGDLSVYWYQQSLDQGLQFLIQYYNGEERAKGNILERFSAQQFPDLHSELNLSSLELGDSALYFCASSVGAGLMVEPQHFGDGTRLSIL.

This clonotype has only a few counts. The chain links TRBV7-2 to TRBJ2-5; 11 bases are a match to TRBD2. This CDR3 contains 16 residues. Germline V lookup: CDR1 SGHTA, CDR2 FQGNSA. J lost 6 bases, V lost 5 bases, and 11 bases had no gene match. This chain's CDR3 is CASSTPSGGILQTQYF. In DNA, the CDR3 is TGTGCCAGCAGCACCCCTAGCGGGGGGATTTTGCAGACCCAGTACTTC.

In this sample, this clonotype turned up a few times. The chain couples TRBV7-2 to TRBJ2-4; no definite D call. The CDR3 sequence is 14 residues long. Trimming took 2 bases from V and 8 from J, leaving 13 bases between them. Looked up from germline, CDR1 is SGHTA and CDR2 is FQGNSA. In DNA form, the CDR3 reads TGTGCCAGCAGCTTACGGCAGCTTGGGGACATTCAGTACTTC. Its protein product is CASSLRQLGDIQYF. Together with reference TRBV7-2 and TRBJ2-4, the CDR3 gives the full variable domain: GAGVSQSPSNKVTEKGKDVELRCDPISGHTALYWYRQSLGQGLEFLIYFQGNSAPDKSGLPSDRFSAERTGGSVSTLTIQRTQQEDSAVYLCASSLRQLGDIQYFGAGTRLSVL.